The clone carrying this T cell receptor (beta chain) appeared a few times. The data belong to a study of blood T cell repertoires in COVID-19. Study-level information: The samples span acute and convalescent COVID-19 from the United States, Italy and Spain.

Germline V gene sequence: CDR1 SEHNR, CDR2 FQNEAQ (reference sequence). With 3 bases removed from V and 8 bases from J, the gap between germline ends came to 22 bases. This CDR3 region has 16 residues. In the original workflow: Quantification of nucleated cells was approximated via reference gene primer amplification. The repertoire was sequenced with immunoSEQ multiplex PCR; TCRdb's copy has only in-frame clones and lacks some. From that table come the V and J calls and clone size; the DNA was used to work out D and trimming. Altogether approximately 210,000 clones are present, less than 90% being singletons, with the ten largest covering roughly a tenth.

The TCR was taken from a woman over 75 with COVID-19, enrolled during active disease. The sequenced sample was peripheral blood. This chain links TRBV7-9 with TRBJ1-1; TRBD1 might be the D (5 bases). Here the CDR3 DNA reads TGTGCCAGCAGCTTTTCGGTAGCGGGGGATCGGATCGAAGCTTTCTTT. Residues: CASSFSVAGDRIEAFF.